These 4 T cell receptor beta chains were sequenced from one sample in a study of cytomegalovirus exposure and HLA in healthy donors. Primers for the PCR totalled 60 Vbeta and 13 Jbeta. Repertoires were generated with immunoSEQ multiplex PCR, while TCRdb's copy carries only in-frame clones and drops some. The data hold 180,000 or so clones, with nearly 80% observed a single time. Material for sequencing was PBMCs. The receptors come from a man aged 50-59 years in good health and CMV-seropositive.

This clone was found many times. The identical CDR3 is also encoded by other nucleotide sequences in the sample. V usage is TRBV7-8 and J usage is TRBJ2-1, with TRBD1 matching 7 bases. Germline V gives CDR1 SGHVS, CDR2 FQNEAQ. V was pared by 1 base and J by 6 bases, with 0 bases of the junction left unmatched. This CDR3 spans 13 amino acids. The CDR3 coding sequence is TGTGCCAGCAGCTTAGACAGGGGCAATGAGCAGTTCTTC. This codes for CASSLDRGNEQFF.

This chain links TRBV7-2 with TRBJ2-5, with 7 positions matching TRBD1. Germline V gives CDR1 SGHTA, CDR2 FQGNSA. This CDR3 has 14 residues. V lost 1 base, J lost 4 bases, and 3 bases stayed unmatched. The CDR3 is CASSLVNRGETQYF. CDR3 DNA sequence: TGTGCCAGCAGCTTAGTTAACAGGGGAGAGACCCAGTACTTC.

The V call is TRBV18, the J call TRBJ1-1; 8 bases align to TRBD1. Germline CDR1 reads KGHSH; CDR2 reads LQKENI. V shed 6 bases and J 6 bases; nucleotides not matched to a gene: 9. There are 14 residues in the CDR3. The CDR3 sequence is CASSLSDRVAEAFF. In DNA, the CDR3 is TGTGCCAGCTCCCTTTCGGACAGGGTCGCTGAAGCTTTCTTT. Using reference TRBV18 and TRBJ1-1 for the parts outside the CDR3, the full variable domain is NAGVMQNPRHLVRRRGQEARLRCSPMKGHSHVYWYRQLPEEGLKFMVYLQKENIIDESGMPKERFSAEFPKEGPSILRIQQVVRGDSAAYFCASSLSDRVAEAFFGQGTRLTVV.

This chain uses TRBV6-1 with TRBJ1-4, with D possibly being TRBD1 (5 bases). Trimming cost V 5 bases and J 0 bases, with 10 bases left between them. The germline V gene encodes CDR1 MNHNS and CDR2 SASEGT. This CDR3 contains 15 residues. DNA for the CDR3: TGTGCCAGCAGTTCCGACAGAGCAACTAATGAAAAACTGTTTTTT. It codes for CASSSDRATNEKLFF.